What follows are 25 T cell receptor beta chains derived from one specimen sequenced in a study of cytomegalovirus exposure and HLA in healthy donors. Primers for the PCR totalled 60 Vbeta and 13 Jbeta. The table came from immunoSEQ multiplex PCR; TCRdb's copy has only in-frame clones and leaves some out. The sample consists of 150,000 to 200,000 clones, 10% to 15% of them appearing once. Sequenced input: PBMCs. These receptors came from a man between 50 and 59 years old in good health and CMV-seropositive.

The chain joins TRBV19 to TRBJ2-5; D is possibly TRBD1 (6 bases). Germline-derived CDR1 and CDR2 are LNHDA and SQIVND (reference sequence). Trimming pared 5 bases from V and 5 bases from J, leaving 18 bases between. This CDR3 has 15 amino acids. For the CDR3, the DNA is TGTGCCAGTAGTGGGCGAAGGGGGAGAGGGGAGACCCAGTACTTC. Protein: CASSGRRGRGETQYF.

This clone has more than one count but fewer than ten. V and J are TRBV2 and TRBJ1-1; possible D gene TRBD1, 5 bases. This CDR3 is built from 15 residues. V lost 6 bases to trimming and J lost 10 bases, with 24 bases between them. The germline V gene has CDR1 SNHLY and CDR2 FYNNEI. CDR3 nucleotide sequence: TGTGCCAGCAGGGGGGGGGAGGGGACGCTACCACGAGCTTTCTTT. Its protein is CASRGGEGTLPRAFF.

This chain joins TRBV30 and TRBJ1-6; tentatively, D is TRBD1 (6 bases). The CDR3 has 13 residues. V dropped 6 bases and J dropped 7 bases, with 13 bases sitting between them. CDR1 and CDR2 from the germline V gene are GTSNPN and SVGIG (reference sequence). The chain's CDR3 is CACGAGANSPLHF. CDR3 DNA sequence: TGTGCCTGTGGAGCAGGGGCGAATTCACCCCTCCACTTT. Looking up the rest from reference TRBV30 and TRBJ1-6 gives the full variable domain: SQTIHQWPATLVQPVGSPLSLECTVEGTSNPNLYWYRQAAGRGLQLLFYSVGIGQISSEVPQNLSASRPQDRQFILSSKKLLLSDSGFYLCACGAGANSPLHFGNGTRLTVT.

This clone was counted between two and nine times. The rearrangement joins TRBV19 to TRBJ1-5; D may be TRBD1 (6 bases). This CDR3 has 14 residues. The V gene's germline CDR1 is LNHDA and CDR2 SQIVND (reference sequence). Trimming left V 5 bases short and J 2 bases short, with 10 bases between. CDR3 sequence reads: CASSPSGGNQPQHF. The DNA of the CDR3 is TGTGCCAGTAGTCCTTCAGGGGGCAATCAGCCCCAGCATTTT.

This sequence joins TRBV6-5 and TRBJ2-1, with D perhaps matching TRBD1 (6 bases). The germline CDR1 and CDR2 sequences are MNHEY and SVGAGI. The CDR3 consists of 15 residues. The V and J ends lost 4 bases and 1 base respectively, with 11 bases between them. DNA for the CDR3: TGTGCCAGCAGTTCTTCAGGGGCGTCCTACAATGAGCAGTTCTTC. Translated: CASSSSGASYNEQFF.

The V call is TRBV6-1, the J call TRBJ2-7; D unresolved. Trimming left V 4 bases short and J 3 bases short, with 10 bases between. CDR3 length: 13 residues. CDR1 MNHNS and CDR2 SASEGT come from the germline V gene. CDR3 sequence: CASSGLYGYEQYV. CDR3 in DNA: TGTGCCAGCAGTGGACTCTACGGCTACGAGCAGTACGTC.

The CDR3, as DNA: TGCGCCAGCAGCTCCAGCGCGGGGCTCTACAATGAGCAGTTCTTC. This gives the protein CASSSSAGLYNEQFF. The V gene is TRBV5-1, the J gene TRBJ2-1, with D perhaps TRBD2 (6 bases). Germline CDR1 reads SGHRS; CDR2 reads YFSETQ. The CDR3 contains 15 residues. Between the trimmed V and J ends, which lost 3 bases and 3 bases, there was a span of 13 bases.

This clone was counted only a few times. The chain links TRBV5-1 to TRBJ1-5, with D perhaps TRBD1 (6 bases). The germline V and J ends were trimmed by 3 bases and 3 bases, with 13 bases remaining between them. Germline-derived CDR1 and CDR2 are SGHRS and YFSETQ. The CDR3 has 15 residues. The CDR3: CASSSQGGPNQPQHF. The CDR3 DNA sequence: TGCGCCAGCAGCTCACAGGGTGGCCCCAATCAGCCCCAGCATTTT.

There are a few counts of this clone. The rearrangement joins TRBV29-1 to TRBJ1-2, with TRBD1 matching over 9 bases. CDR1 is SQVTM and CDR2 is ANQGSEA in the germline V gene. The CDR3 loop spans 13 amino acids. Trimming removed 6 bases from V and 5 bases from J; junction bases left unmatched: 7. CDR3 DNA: TGCAGCGTCCACAGGGGGCTAGGGTATGGCTACACCTTC. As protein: CSVHRGLGYGYTF. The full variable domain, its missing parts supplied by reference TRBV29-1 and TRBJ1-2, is SAVISQKPSRDICQRGTSLTIQCQVDSQVTMMFWYRQQPGQSLTLIATANQGSEATYESGFVIDKFPISRPNLTFSTLTVSNMSPEDSSIYLCSVHRGLGYGYTFGSGTRLTVV.

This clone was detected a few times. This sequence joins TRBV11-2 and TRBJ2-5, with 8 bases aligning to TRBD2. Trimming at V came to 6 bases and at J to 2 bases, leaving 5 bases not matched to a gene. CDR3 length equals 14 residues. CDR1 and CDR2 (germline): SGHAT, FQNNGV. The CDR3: CASSLTGGQETQYF. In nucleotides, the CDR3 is TGTGCCAGCAGTTTAACGGGGGGGCAAGAGACCCAGTACTTC.

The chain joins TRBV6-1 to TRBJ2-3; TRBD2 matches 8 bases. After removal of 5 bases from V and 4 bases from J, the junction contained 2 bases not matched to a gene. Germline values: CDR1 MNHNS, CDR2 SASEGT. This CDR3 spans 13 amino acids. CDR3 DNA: TGTGCCAGCAGTAAGCGGGGGTCAGATACGCAGTATTTT. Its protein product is CASSKRGSDTQYF.

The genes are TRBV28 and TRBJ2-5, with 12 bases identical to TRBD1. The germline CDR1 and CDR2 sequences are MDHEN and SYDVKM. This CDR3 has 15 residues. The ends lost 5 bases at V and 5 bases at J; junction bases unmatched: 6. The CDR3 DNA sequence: TGTGCCAGCAGTGTAACCGGGACAGGGGGCGAGACCCAGTACTTC. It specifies CASSVTGTGGETQYF.

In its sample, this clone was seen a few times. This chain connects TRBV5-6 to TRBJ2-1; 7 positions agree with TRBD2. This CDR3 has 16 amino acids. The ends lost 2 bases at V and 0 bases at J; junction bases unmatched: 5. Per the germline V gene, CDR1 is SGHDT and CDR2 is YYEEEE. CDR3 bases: TGTGCCAGCAGCTTAAAGCGGGGTGCCTCCTACAATGAGCAGTTCTTC. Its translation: CASSLKRGASYNEQFF.

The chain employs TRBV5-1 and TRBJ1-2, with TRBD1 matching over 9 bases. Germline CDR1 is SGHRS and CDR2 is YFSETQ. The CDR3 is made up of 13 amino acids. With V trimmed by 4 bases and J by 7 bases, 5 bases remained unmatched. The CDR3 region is CASSPRTGAGYTF. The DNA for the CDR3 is TGCGCCAGCAGCCCCCGGACAGGGGCTGGCTACACCTTC.

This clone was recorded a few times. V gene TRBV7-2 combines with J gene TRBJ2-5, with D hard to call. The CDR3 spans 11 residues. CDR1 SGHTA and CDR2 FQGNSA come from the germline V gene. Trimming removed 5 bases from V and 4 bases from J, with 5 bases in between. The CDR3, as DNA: TGTGCCAGCAGCCCACTAGAGACCCAGTACTTC. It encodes CASSPLETQYF. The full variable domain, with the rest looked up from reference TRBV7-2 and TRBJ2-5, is GAGVSQSPSNKVTEKGKDVELRCDPISGHTALYWYRQSLGQGLEFLIYFQGNSAPDKSGLPSDRFSAERTGGSVSTLTIQRTQQEDSAVYLCASSPLETQYFGPGTRLLVL.

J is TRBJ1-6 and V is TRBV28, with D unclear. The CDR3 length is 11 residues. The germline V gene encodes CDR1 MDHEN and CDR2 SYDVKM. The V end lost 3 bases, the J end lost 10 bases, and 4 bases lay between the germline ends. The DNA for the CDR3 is TGTGCCAGCAGTTTTAAATCACCCCTCCACTTT. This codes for CASSFKSPLHF.

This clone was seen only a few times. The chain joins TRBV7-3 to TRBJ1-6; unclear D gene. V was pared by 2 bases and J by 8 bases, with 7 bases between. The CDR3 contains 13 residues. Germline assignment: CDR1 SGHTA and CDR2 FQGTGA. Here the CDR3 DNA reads TGTGCCAGCAGCTTAGAGGTGTATTCACCCCTCCACTTT. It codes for CASSLEVYSPLHF. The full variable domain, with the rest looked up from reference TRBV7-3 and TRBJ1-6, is GAGVSQTPSNKVTEKGKYVELRCDPISGHTALYWYRQSLGQGPEFLIYFQGTGAADDSGLPNDRFFAVRPEGSVSTLKIQRTERGDSAVYLCASSLEVYSPLHFGNGTRLTVT.

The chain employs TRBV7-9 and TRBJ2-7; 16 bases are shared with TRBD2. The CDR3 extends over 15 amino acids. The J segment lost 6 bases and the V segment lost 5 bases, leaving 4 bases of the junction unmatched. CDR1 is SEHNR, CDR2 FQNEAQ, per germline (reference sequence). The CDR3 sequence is CASSPGTSGGVEQYF. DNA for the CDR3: TGTGCCAGCAGCCCGGGGACTAGCGGGGGGGTCGAGCAGTACTTC. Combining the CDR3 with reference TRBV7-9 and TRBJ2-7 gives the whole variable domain DTGVSQNPRHKITKRGQNVTFRCDPISEHNRLYWYRQTLGQGPEFLTYFQNEAQLEKSRLLSDRFSAERPKGSFSTLEIQRTEQGDSAMYLCASSPGTSGGVEQYFGPGTRLTVT.

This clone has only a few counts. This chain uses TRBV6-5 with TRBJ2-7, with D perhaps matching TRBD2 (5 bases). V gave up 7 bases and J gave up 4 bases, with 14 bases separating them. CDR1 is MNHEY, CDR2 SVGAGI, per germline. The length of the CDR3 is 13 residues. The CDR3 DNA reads TGTGCCAGCAACAGCGGCCCCTCTTACGAGCAGTACTTC. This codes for CASNSGPSYEQYF.

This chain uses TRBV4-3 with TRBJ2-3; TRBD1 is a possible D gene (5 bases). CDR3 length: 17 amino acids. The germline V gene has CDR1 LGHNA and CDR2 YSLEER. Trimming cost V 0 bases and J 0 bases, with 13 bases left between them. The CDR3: CASSQDFRVSSTDTQYF. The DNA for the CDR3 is TGCGCCAGCAGCCAAGACTTCAGGGTATCTAGCACAGATACGCAGTATTTT.

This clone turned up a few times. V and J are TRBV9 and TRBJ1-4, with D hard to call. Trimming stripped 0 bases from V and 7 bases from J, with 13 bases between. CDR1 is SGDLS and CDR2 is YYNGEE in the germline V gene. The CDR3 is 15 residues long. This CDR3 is CASSVGKPRGEKLFF. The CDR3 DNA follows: TGTGCCAGCAGCGTAGGGAAACCCAGAGGTGAAAAACTGTTTTTT.

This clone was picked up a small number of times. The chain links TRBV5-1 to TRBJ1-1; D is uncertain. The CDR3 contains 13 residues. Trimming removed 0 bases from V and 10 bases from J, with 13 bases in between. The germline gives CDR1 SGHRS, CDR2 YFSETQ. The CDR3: CASSLEVSGVAFF. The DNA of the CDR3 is TGCGCCAGCAGCTTGGAGGTTTCGGGTGTAGCTTTCTTT.

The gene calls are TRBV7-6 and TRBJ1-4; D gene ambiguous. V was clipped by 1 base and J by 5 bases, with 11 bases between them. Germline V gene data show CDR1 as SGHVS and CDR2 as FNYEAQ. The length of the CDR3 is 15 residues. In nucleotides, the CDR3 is TGTGCCAGCAGCTTAGATGGGCTTACCAATGAAAAACTGTTTTTT. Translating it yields CASSLDGLTNEKLFF.

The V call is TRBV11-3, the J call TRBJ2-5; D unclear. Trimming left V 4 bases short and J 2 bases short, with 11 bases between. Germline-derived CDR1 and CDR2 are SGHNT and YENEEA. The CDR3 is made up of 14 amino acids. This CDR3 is CASSSSGPQETQYF. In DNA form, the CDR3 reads TGTGCCAGCAGCTCCTCGGGTCCACAAGAGACCCAGTACTTC.

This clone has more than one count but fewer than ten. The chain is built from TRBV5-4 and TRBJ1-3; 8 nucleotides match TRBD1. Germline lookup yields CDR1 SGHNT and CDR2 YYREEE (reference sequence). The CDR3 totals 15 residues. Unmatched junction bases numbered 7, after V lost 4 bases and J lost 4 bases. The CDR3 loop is CASSLQGAIGNTIYF. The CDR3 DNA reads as TGTGCCAGCAGCCTTCAGGGGGCTATCGGAAACACCATATATTTT. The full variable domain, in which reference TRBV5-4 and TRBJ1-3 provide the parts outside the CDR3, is ETGVTQSPTHLIKTRGQQVTLRCSSQSGHNTVSWYQQALGQGPQFIFQYYREEENGRGNFPPRFSGLQFPNYSSELNVNALELDDSALYLCASSLQGAIGNTIYFGEGSWLTVV.